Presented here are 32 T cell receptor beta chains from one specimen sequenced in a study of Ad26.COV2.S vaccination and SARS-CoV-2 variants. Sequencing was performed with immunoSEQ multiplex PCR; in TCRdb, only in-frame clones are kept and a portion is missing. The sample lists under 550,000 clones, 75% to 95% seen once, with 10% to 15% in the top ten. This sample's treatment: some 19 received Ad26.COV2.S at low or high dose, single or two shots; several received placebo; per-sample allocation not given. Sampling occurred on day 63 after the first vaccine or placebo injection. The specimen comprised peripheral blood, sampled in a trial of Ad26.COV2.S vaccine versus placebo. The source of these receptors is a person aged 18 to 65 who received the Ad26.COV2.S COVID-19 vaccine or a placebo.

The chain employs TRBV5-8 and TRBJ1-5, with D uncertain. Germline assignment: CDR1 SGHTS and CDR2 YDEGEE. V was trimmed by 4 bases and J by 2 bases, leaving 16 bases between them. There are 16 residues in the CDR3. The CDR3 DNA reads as TGTGCCAGCAGCGAACCATTTGGAGCCGGCAATCAGCCCCAGCATTTT. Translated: CASSEPFGAGNQPQHF.

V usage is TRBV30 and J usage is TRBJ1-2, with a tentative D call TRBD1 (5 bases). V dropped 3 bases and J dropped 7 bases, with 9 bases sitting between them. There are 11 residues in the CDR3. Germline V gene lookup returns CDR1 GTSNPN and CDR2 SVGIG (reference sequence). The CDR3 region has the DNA TGTGCCTGGAGAGACGGGGGTGGCTACACCTTC. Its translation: CAWRDGGGYTF.

The CDR3 region is CASGLGRNTEAFF. CDR3 in DNA: TGTGCTAGTGGTTTGGGTAGGAACACTGAAGCTTTCTTT. The V call is TRBV12-5, the J call TRBJ1-1, with no clear D. Germline CDR1 LGHNT, CDR2 FRNRAP. This CDR3 has 13 amino acids. V lost 1 base to trimming and J lost 1 base, with 4 bases between them.

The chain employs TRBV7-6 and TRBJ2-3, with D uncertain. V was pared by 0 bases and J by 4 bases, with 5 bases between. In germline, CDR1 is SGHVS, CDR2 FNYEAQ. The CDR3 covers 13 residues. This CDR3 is CASSLAGADTQYF. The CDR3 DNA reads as TGTGCCAGCAGCTTAGCTGGCGCAGATACGCAGTATTTT.

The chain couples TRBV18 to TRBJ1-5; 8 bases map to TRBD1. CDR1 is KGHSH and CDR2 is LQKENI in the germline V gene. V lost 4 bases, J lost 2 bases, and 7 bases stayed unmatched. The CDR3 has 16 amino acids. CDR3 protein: CASSHDSGGGNQPQHF. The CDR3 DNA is TGTGCCAGCTCACACGACTCAGGGGGCGGCAATCAGCCCCAGCATTTT.

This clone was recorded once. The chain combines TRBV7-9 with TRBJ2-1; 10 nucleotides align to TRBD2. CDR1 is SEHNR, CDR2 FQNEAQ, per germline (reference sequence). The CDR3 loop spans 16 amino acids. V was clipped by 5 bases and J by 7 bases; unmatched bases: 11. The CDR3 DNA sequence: TGTGCCAGCAGCCCACCAGGAGCGGGAGGGTCAAATGAGCAGTTCTTC. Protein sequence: CASSPPGAGGSNEQFF.

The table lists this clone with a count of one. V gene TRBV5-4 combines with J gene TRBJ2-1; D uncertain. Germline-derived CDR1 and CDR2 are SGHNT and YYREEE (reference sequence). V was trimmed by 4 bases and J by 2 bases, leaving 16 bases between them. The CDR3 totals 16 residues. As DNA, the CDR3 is TGTGCCAGCAGCCGCCTACATTCAGGAGCCTACAATGAGCAGTTCTTC. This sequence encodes CASSRLHSGAYNEQFF.

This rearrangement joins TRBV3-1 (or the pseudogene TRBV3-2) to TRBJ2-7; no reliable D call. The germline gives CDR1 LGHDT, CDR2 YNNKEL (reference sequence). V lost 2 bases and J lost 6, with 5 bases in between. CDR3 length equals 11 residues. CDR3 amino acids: CASSQSREQYF. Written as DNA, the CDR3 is TGTGCCAGCAGCCAAAGCCGCGAGCAGTACTTC.

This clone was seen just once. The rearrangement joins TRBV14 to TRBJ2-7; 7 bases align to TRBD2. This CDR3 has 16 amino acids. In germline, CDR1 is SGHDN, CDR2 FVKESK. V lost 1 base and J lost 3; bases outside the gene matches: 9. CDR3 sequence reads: CASSQGLAGIFYEQYF. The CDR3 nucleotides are TGTGCCAGCAGCCAAGGACTAGCCGGAATATTCTACGAGCAGTACTTC.

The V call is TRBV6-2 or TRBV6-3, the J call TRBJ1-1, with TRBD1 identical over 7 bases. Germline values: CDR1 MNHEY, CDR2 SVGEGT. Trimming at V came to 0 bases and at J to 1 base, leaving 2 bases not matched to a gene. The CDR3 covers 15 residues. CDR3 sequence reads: CASSYSPGGNTEAFF. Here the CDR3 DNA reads TGTGCCAGCAGTTACTCTCCAGGGGGGAACACTGAAGCTTTCTTT.

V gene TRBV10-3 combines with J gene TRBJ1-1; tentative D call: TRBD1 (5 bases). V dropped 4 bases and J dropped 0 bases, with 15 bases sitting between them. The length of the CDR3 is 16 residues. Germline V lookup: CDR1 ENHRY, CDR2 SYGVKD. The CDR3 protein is CAISVERGGMNTEAFF. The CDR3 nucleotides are TGTGCCATCAGTGTTGAGCGCGGGGGAATGAACACTGAAGCTTTCTTT.

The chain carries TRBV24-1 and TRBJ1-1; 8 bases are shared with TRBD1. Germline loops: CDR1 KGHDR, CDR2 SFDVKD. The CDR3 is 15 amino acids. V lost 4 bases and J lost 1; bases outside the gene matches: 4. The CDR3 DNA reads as TGTGCCACCAGTGACACGGACAGGGCGAACACTGAAGCTTTCTTT. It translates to CATSDTDRANTEAFF.

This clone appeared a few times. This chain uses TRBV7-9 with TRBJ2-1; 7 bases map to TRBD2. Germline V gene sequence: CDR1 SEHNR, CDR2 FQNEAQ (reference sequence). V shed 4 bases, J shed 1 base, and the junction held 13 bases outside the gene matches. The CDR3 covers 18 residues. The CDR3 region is CASSSDSSGLISYNEQFF. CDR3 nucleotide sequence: TGTGCCAGCAGCTCGGATTCTAGCGGCCTAATATCCTACAATGAGCAGTTCTTC. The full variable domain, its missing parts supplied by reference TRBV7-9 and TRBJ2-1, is DTGVSQNPRHKITKRGQNVTFRCDPISEHNRLYWYRQTLGQGPEFLTYFQNEAQLEKSRLLSDRFSAERPKGSFSTLEIQRTEQGDSAMYLCASSSDSSGLISYNEQFFGPGTRLTVL.

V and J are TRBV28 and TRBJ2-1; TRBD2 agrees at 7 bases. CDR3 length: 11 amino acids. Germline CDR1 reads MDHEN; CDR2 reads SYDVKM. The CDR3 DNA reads TGTGCTGCGGGAGTTCCCCATGAGCAGTTCTTC. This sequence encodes CAAGVPHEQFF.

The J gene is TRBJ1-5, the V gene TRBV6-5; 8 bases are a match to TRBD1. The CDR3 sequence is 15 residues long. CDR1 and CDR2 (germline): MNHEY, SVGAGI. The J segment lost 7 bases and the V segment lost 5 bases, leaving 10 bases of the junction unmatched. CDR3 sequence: CASSKYTGGGQPQHF. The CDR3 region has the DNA TGTGCCAGCAGTAAATATACAGGGGGAGGCCAGCCCCAGCATTTT.

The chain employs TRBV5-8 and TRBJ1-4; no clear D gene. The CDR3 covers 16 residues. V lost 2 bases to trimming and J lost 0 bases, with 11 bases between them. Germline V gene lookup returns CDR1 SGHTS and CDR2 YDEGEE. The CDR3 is CASSLGSGTTNEKLFF. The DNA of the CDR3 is TGTGCCAGCAGCTTAGGATCTGGGACAACTAATGAAAAACTGTTTTTT.

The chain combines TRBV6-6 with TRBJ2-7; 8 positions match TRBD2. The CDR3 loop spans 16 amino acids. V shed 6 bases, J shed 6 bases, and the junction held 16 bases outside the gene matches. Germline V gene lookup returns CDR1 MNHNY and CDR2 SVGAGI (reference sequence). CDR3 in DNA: TGTGCCAGCAGATTACGAAAGGGACTAGGGGACCTCGAGCAGTACTTC. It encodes CASRLRKGLGDLEQYF.

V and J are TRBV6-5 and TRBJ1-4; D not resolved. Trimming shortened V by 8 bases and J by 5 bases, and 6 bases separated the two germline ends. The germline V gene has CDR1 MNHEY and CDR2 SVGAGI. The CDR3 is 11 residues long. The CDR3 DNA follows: TGTGCCAGCGGACTAAATGAAAAACTGTTTTTT. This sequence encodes CASGLNEKLFF.

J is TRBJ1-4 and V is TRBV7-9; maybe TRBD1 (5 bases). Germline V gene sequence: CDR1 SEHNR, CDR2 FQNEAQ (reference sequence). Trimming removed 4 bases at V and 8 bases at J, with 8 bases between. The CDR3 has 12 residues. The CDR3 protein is CASSSQGEKLFF. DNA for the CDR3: TGTGCCAGCAGCTCCCAGGGAGAAAAACTGTTTTTT.

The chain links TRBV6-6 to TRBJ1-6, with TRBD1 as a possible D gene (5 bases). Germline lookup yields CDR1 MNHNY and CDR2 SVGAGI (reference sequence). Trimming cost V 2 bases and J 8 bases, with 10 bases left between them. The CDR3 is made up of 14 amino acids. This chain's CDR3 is CASSYRQGDSPLHF. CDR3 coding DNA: TGTGCCAGCAGTTACAGGCAGGGAGATTCACCCCTCCACTTT.

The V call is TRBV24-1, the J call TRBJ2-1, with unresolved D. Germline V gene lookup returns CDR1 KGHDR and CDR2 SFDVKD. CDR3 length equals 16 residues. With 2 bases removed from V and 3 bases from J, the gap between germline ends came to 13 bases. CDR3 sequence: CATSDSNREFYNEQFF. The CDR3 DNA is TGTGCCACCAGTGATTCGAATAGGGAATTCTACAATGAGCAGTTCTTC.

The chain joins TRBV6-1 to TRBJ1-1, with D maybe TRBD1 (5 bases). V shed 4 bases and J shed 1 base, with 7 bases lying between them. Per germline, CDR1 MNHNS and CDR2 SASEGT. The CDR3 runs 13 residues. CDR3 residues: CASSGQGNTEAFF. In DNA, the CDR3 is TGTGCCAGCAGTGGCCAGGGGAACACTGAAGCTTTCTTT.

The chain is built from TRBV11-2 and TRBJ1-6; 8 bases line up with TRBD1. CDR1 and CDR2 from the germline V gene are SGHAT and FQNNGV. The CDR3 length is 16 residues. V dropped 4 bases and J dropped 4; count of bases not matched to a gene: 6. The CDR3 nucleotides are TGTGCCAGCAGCTCCTCCGGACAGGGTTATAATTCACCCCTCCACTTT. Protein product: CASSSSGQGYNSPLHF. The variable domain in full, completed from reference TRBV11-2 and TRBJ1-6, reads EAGVAQSPRYKIIEKRQSVAFWCNPISGHATLYWYQQILGQGPKLLIQFQNNGVVDDSQLPKDRFSAERLKGVDSTLKIQPAKLEDSAVYLCASSSSGQGYNSPLHFGNGTRLTVT.

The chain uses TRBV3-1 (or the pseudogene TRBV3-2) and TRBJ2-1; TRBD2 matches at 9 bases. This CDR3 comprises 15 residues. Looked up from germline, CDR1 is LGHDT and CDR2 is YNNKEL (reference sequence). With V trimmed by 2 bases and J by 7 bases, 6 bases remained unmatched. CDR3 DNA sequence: TGTGCCAGCAGCCAATATAGCGGGAGTTGGAATGAGCAGTTCTTC. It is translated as CASSQYSGSWNEQFF.

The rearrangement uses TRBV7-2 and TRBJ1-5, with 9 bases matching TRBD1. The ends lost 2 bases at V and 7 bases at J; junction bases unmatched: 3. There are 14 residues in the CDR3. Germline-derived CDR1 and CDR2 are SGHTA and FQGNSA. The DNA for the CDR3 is TGTGCCAGCAGCTTAACGACAGGGGGACAGCCCCAGCATTTT. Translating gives CASSLTTGGQPQHF.

The CDR3 is CASSGSGIRLGQFF. The CDR3 nucleotides are TGTGCCAGCAGTGGAAGCGGGATAAGACTCGGGCAGTTCTTC. V gene TRBV2 combines with J gene TRBJ2-1; TRBD2 matches at 7 bases. This CDR3 has 14 amino acids. The V gene's germline CDR1 is SNHLY and CDR2 FYNNEI. Trimming at V came to 4 bases and at J to 12 bases, leaving 12 bases not matched to a gene.

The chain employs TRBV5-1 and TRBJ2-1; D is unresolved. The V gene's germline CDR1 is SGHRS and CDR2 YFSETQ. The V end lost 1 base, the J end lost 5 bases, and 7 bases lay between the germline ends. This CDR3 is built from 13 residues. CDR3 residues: CASSLNPNNEQFF. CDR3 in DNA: TGCGCCAGCAGCTTGAACCCTAACAATGAGCAGTTCTTC.

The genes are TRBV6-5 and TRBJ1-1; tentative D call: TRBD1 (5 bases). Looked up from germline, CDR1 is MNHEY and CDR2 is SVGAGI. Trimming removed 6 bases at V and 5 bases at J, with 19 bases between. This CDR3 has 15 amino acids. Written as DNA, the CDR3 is TGTGCCAGCAGCCGAGGGGTGGCAGGGTGGACTGAAGCTTTCTTT. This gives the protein CASSRGVAGWTEAFF.

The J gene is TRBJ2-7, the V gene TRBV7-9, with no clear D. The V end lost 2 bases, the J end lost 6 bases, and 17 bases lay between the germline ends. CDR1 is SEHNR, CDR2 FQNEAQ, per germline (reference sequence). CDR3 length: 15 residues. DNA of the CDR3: TGTGCCAGCAGCTTACCCGGCCATGTTTCGAGCGAGCAGTACTTC. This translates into CASSLPGHVSSEQYF.

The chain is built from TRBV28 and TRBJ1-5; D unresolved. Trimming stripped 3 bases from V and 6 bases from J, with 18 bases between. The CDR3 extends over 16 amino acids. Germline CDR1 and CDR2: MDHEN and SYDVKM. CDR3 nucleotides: TGTGCCAGCAGTTTTAGTCGGTGGCGCCAGGCTCAGCCCCAGCATTTT. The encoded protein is CASSFSRWRQAQPQHF.

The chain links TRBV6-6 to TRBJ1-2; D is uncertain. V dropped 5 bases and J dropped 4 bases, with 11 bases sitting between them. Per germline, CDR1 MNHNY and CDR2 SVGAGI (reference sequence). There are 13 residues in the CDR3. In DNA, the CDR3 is TGTGCCAGCAGTCTAGACGGCGTCTATGGCTACACCTTC. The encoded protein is CASSLDGVYGYTF.

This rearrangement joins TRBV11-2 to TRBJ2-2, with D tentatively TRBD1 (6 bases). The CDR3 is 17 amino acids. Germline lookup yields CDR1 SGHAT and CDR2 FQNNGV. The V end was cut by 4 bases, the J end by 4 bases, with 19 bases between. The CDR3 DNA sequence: TGTGCCAGCAGCTCCCCGGGACACACCTCTAGCACCGGGGAGCTGTTTTTT. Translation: CASSSPGHTSSTGELFF.